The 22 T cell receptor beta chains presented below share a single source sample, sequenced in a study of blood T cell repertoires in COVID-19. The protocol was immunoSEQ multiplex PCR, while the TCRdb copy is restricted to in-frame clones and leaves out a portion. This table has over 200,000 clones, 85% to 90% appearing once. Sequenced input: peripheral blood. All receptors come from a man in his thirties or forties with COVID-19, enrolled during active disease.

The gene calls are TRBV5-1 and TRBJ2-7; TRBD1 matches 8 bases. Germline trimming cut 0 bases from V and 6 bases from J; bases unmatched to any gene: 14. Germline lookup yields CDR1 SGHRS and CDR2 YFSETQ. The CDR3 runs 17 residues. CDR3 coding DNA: TGCGCCAGCAGCTTGGGAGGGCAGGGGGCTTCGGGGGCCGAGCAGTACTTC. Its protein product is CASSLGGQGASGAEQYF.

The CDR3 coding sequence is TGTGCTAGTGGTTTGGTATTGAGCCACCTGAACACTGAAGCTTTCTTT. This translates into CASGLVLSHLNTEAFF. This sequence joins TRBV12-5 and TRBJ1-1; D gene unclear. The CDR3 runs 16 residues. V was cut by 0 bases and J by 0 bases, with 11 bases left in between. Looked up from germline, CDR1 is LGHNT and CDR2 is FRNRAP.

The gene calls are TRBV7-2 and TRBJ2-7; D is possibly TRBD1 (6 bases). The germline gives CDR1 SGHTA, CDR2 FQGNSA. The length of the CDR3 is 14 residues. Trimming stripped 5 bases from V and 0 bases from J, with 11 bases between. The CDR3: CASSIGTHSYEQYF. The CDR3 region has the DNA TGTGCCAGCAGCATCGGGACACACTCCTACGAGCAGTACTTC.

The CDR3 DNA reads as TGTGCCAGCAGTGAAAGACCGGGGAGGAATGAAAAACTGTTTTTT. This translates into CASSERPGRNEKLFF. The chain uses TRBV2 and TRBJ1-4; no clear D. The V end was cut by 2 bases, the J end by 5 bases, with 12 bases between. Germline V gene sequence: CDR1 SNHLY, CDR2 FYNNEI. This CDR3 region has 15 residues.

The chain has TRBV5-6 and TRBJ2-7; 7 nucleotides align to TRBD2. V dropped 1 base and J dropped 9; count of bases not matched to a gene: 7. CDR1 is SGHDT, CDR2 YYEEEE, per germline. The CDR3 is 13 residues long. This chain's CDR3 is CASSLRSGKGQYF. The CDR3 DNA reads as TGTGCCAGCAGCTTGAGGAGCGGGAAAGGGCAGTACTTC.

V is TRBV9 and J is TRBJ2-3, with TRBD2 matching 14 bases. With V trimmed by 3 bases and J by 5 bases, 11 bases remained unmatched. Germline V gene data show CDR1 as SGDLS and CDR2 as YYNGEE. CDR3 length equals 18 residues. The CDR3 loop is CASSAPPGLAGARDTQYF. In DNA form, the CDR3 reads TGTGCCAGCAGCGCCCCACCGGGACTAGCGGGGGCCCGAGATACGCAGTATTTT.

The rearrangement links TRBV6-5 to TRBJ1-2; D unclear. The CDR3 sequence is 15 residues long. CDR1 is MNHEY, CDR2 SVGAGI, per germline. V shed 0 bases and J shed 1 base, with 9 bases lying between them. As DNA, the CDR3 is TGTGCCAGCAGTTACTCACTGGGCTTTAACTATGGCTACACCTTC. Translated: CASSYSLGFNYGYTF.

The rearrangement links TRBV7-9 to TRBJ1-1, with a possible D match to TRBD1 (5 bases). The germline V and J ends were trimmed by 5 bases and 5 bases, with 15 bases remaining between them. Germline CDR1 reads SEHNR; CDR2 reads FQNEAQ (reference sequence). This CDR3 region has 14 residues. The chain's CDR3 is CASSRMSRDTEAFF. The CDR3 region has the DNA TGTGCCAGCAGCCGCATGTCCAGGGATACTGAAGCTTTCTTT. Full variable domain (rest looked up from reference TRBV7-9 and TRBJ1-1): DTGVSQNPRHKITKRGQNVTFRCDPISEHNRLYWYRQTLGQGPEFLTYFQNEAQLEKSRLLSDRFSAERPKGSFSTLEIQRTEQGDSAMYLCASSRMSRDTEAFFGQGTRLTVV.

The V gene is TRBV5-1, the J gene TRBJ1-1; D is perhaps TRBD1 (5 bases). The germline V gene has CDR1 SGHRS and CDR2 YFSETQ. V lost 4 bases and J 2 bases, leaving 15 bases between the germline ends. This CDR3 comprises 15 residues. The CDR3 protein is CASSVGGVGNTEAFF. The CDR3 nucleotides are TGCGCCAGCAGCGTAGGAGGGGTTGGCAACACTGAAGCTTTCTTT.

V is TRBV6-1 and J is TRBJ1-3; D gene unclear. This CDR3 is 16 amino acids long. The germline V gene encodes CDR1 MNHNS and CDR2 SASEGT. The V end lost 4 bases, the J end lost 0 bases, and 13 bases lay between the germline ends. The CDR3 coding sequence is TGTGCCAGCAGTGGACGGCGACTTACCTCTGGAAACACCATATATTTT. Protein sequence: CASSGRRLTSGNTIYF.

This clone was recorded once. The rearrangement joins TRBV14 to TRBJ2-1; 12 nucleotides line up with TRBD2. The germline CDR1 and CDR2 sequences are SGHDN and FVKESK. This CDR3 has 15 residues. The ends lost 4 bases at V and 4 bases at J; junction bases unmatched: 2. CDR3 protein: CASSLTSGGYNEQFF. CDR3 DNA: TGTGCCAGCAGCCTAACTAGCGGGGGGTACAATGAGCAGTTCTTC. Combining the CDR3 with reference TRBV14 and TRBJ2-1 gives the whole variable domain EAGVTQFPSHSVIEKGQTVTLRCDPISGHDNLYWYRRVMGKEIKFLLHFVKESKQDESGMPNNRFLAERTGGTYSTLKVQPAELEDSGVYFCASSLTSGGYNEQFFGPGTRLTVL.

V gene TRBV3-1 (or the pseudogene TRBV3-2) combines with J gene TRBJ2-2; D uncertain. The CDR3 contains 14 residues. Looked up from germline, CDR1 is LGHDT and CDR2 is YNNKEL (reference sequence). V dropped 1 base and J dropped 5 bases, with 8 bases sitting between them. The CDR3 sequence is CASSQVSITGELFF. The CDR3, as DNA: TGTGCCAGCAGCCAAGTAAGCATAACCGGGGAGCTGTTTTTT.

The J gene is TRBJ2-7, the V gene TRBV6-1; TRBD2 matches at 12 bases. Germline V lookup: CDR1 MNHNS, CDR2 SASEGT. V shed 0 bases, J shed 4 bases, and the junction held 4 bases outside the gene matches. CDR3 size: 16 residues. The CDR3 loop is CASSEAGLAGGYEQYF. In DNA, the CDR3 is TGTGCCAGCAGTGAAGCTGGCCTAGCGGGAGGGTACGAGCAGTACTTC.

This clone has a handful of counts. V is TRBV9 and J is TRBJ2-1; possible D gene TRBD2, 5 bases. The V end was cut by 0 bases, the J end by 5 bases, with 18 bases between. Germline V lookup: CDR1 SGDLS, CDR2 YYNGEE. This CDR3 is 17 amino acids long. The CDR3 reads CASSVGRGSVRHNEQFF. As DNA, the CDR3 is TGTGCCAGCAGCGTAGGCCGCGGGTCAGTGAGGCACAATGAGCAGTTCTTC.

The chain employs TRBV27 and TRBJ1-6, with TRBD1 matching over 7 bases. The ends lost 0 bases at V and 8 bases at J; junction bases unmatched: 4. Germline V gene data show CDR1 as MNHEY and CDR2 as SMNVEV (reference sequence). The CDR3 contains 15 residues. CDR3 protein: CASSLSGQSHSPLHF. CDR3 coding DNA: TGTGCCAGCAGTTTATCGGGACAGTCCCATTCACCCCTCCACTTT.

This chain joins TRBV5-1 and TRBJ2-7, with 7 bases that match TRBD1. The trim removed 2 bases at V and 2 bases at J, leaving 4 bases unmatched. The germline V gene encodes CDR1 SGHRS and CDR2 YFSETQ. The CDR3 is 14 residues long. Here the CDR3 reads CASSLGGTAYEQYF. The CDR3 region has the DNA TGCGCCAGCAGCTTAGGTGGGACAGCCTACGAGCAGTACTTC.

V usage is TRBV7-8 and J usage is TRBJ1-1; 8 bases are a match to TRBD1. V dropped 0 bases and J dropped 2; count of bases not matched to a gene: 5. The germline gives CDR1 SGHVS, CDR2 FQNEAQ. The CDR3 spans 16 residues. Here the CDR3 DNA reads TGTGCCAGCAGCTTAGCCCAGGGGGCTTTAAACACTGAAGCTTTCTTT. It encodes CASSLAQGALNTEAFF.

This CDR3 is CASRATGGYGYTF. In nucleotides, the CDR3 is TGTGCCAGCAGAGCAACAGGGGGCTATGGCTACACCTTC. The chain carries TRBV6-5 and TRBJ1-2; 8 bases align to TRBD1. V was pared by 6 bases and J by 4 bases, with 4 bases of the junction left unmatched. Germline CDR1 MNHEY, CDR2 SVGAGI. The CDR3 loop spans 13 amino acids.

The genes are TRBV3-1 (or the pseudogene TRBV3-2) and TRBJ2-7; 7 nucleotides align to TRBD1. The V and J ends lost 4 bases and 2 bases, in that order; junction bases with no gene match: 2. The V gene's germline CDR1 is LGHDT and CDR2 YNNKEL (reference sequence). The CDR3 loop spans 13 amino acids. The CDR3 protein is CASSPQGAYEQYF. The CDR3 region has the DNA TGTGCCAGCAGCCCCCAGGGGGCCTACGAGCAGTACTTC.

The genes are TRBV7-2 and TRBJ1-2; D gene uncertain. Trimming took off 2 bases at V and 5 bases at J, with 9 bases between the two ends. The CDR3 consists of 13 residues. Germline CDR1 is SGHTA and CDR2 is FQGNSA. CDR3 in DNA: TGTGCCAGCAGCTTATACATAACGTATGGCTACACCTTC. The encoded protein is CASSLYITYGYTF.

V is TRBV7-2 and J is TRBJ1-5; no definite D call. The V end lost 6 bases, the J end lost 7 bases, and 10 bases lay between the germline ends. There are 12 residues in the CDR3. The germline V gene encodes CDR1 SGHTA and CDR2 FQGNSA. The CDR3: CASRMDFQPQHF. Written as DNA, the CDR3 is TGTGCCAGCAGAATGGACTTCCAGCCCCAGCATTTT.

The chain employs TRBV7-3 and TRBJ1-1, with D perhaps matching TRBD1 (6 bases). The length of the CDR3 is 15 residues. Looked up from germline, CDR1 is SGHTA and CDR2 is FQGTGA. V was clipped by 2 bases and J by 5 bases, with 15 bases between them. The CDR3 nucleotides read TGTGCCAGCAGCTTAGTTGGGGGCGCAAGGACTGAAGCTTTCTTT. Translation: CASSLVGGARTEAFF. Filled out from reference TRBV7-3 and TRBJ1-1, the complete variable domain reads GAGVSQTPSNKVTEKGKYVELRCDPISGHTALYWYRQSLGQGPEFLIYFQGTGAADDSGLPNDRFFAVRPEGSVSTLKIQRTERGDSAVYLCASSLVGGARTEAFFGQGTRLTVV.